This entry lists 5 T cell receptor beta chains sequenced from one sample in a study of beta chain features in type 1 diabetes. Whole-study results and caveats: Among patients with Type 1 diabetes, TCRB CDR3s were moderately but significantly shorter in every one of the four CD4+ subsets.

Their antigens are not known. Investigators reverse transcribed all isolated RNA, so they sequenced expressed TCRB transcripts. Repertoires were generated with immunoSEQ multiplex PCR, while TCRdb's copy carries only in-frame clones and drops some. The sample lists about 120,000 clones; around 15% were seen once. The sequencing sample was made of central memory CD4+ T cells from blood. The receptors stem from a young man with type 1 diabetes.

This clone came up a few times. The rearrangement uses TRBV10-3 and TRBJ2-5, with D possibly matching TRBD1 (7 bases). V was cut by 4 bases and J by 5 bases, with 11 bases left in between. This CDR3 has 13 residues. The germline V gene encodes CDR1 ENHRY and CDR2 SYGVKD. CDR3 protein: CAISAPGGETQYF. The CDR3, as DNA: TGTGCCATCAGTGCACCAGGGGGGGAGACCCAGTACTTC.

There are a few counts of this clone. The genes are TRBV4-2 and TRBJ2-5; TRBD2 matches at 11 bases. The CDR3 contains 15 residues. In germline, CDR1 is LGHNA, CDR2 YNFKEQ. V trimming: 4 bases; J trimming: 5 bases; junction bases outside the gene matches: 6. CDR3 bases: TGTGCCAGCAGCCTTAGCGGGGGGGCCCGGGAGACCCAGTACTTC. Translating gives CASSLSGGARETQYF.

The table lists this clone with a few counts. The chain links TRBV5-1 to TRBJ2-1; no clear D. Trimming cost V 1 base and J 0 bases, with 8 bases left between them. CDR3 size: 15 residues. Germline CDR1 and CDR2: SGHRS and YFSETQ. CDR3 in DNA: TGCGCCAGCAGCTTGCACAGAAGCTCCTACAATGAGCAGTTCTTC. This gives the protein CASSLHRSSYNEQFF. Combining the CDR3 with reference TRBV5-1 and TRBJ2-1 gives the whole variable domain KAGVTQTPRYLIKTRGQQVTLSCSPISGHRSVSWYQQTPGQGLQFLFEYFSETQRNKGNFPGRFSGRQFSNSRSEMNVSTLELGDSALYLCASSLHRSSYNEQFFGPGTRLTVL.

This clone showed up just a few times. This chain uses TRBV29-1 with TRBJ1-5; 7 bases map to TRBD1. V lost 4 bases and J lost 0; bases outside the gene matches: 0. The CDR3 has 13 amino acids. Germline loops: CDR1 SQVTM, CDR2 ANQGSEA. CDR3 in amino acids: CSVGQGSNQPQHF. Here the CDR3 DNA reads TGCAGCGTTGGACAGGGTAGCAATCAGCCCCAGCATTTT.

This chain uses TRBV7-8 with TRBJ2-2, with TRBD1 as a possible D gene (6 bases). This CDR3 has 15 amino acids. V lost 4 bases to trimming and J lost 1 base, with 10 bases between them. The germline V gene encodes CDR1 SGHVS and CDR2 FQNEAQ. The CDR3 DNA follows: TGTGCCAGCAGCTCCGGGACACAGAACACCGGGGAGCTGTTTTTT. Amino acids: CASSSGTQNTGELFF.